A selection of T cell receptor beta chains follows, all from one sample in a study of T cell responses to AZD1222 COVID-19 vaccine. The data were produced by immunoSEQ multiplex PCR, yet TCRdb's version contains in-frame clones alone and is incomplete. The sample has roughly 99,000 clones; 90% to 95% are singletons. The source material was peripheral blood, sampled 28 days after the second AZD1222 dose. The receptors derive from an adult who received the AZD1222 COVID-19 vaccine. Both conserved end residues are part of each CDR3. D genes are given only for firm matches. Clone size is shown for a subset of rows, as once, few, many or a class of expanded clone.

v_gene,abundance,j_gene,d_gene,CDR3aa,CDR3nt
TRBV2,NA,TRBJ2-7,NA,CASSEGWAYEQYF,TGTGCCAGCAGTGAGGGGTGGGCATACGAGCAGTACTTC
TRBV6-5,NA,TRBJ1-2,NA,CASSRTGLGYGYTF,TGTGCCAGCAGTAGGACGGGGCTAGGCTATGGCTACACCTTC
TRBV6-5,NA,TRBJ1-5,TRBD1,CASRTGSNQPQHF,TGTGCCAGCAGGACAGGGAGCAATCAGCCCCAGCATTTT
TRBV20-1,NA,TRBJ2-1,NA,CSASYFDEQFF,TGCAGTGCTAGCTACTTCGATGAGCAGTTCTTC
TRBV5-1,NA,TRBJ1-2,NA,CASSLEQYYGYTF,TGCGCCAGCAGCTTGGAACAGTACTATGGCTACACCTTC
TRBV7-2,NA,TRBJ1-3,NA,CASSPPSRFSENTIYF,TGTGCCAGCAGCCCCCCGTCCAGGTTCTCTGAAAACACCATATATTTT
TRBV5-1,NA,TRBJ1-2,NA,CASSRAATDGYTF,TGCGCCAGCAGCAGGGCAGCCACTGATGGCTACACCTTC
TRBV5-4,NA,TRBJ2-1,TRBD2,CASRTSGGHNEQFF,TGTGCCAGCAGGACTAGCGGGGGCCACAATGAGCAGTTCTTC
TRBV9,NA,TRBJ2-7,NA,CASSVAQDRPYEQYF,TGTGCCAGCAGCGTAGCACAGGACAGACCCTACGAGCAGTACTTC
TRBV5-6,NA,TRBJ1-1,NA,CASSFGGVFAEAFF,TGTGCCAGCAGCTTTGGGGGCGTTTTCGCTGAAGCTTTCTTT
TRBV10-2,NA,TRBJ1-1,TRBD1,CASETGGSGAFF,TGCGCCAGCGAAACAGGGGGCTCTGGAGCTTTCTTT
TRBV24-1,medium-sized,TRBJ2-1,NA,CATSDFSRARTNEQFF,TGTGCCACCAGTGATTTCTCCAGGGCCCGGACCAATGAGCAGTTCTTC
TRBV5-1,NA,TRBJ1-5,TRBD1,CASRPTGGNQPQHF,TGCGCCAGCAGACCGACAGGGGGCAATCAGCCCCAGCATTTT
TRBV27,NA,TRBJ1-6,NA,CASSLFGPYNSPLHF,TGTGCCAGCAGTTTATTCGGACCCTATAATTCACCCCTCCACTTT
TRBV19,NA,TRBJ1-6,NA,CASSIRGRPLHF,TGTGCCAGTAGTATTCGGGGTAGGCCCCTCCACTTT
TRBV11-2,NA,TRBJ2-1,TRBD2,CASSSPPLAGRHNEQFF,TGTGCCAGCAGCTCCCCGCCCCTAGCGGGGAGACACAATGAGCAGTTCTTC